Listed below are T cell receptor beta chains from one sample, sequenced in a study of T cell responses to AZD1222 COVID-19 vaccine. Measured with immunoSEQ multiplex PCR; TCRdb has only the in-frame clones, and not every one. Of fewer than 120,000 clones in the sample, roughly nine tenths were seen once. Here the sequenced sample was peripheral blood, taken on day 0 of AZD1222 vaccination. Receptors originate from an adult in good health. Each CDR3 is given with its conserved first and last residue. The order of the fields is V gene, D gene, clone size, J gene, CDR3 DNA, CDR3 protein. D genes are given only for firm matches. Expanded clones get a size class; other rows say once, few or many, or leave the size out.

v_gene: TRBV18; d_gene: .; abundance: .; j_gene: TRBJ1-6; CDR3nt: TGTGCCAGCTCACCAGGGGCGGATAATTCACCCCTCCACTTT; CDR3aa: CASSPGADNSPLHF
v_gene: TRBV6-1; d_gene: .; abundance: .; j_gene: TRBJ2-7; CDR3nt: TGTGCCAGCAGTGAAGACGGACAGACCCTAGGGCGCGCCGGCTTC; CDR3aa: CASSEDGQTLGRAGF
v_gene: TRBV14; d_gene: TRBD2; abundance: .; j_gene: TRBJ2-2; CDR3nt: TGTGCCAGCAGCCAAGCCTGGATAGCGGGAAAGACCGGGGAGCTGTTTTTT; CDR3aa: CASSQAWIAGKTGELFF
v_gene: TRBV28; d_gene: .; abundance: once; j_gene: TRBJ1-3; CDR3nt: TGTGCCAGCAGTTTGGGGAACAGGCGAAACACCATATATTTT; CDR3aa: CASSLGNRRNTIYF
v_gene: TRBV4-1; d_gene: .; abundance: .; j_gene: TRBJ2-1; CDR3nt: TGCGCCAGCAGCCAAGGTCCATACAATGAGCAGTTCTTC; CDR3aa: CASSQGPYNEQFF
v_gene: TRBV7-9; d_gene: TRBD2; abundance: .; j_gene: TRBJ2-3; CDR3nt: TGTGCCAGCAGCTTTGGACTAGGAGGCACAGATACGCAGTATTTT; CDR3aa: CASSFGLGGTDTQYF
v_gene: TRBV24-1; d_gene: TRBD2; abundance: once; j_gene: TRBJ2-3; CDR3nt: TGTGCCACCAGTGACCCGACTAGCCCTCAAGATACGCAGTATTTT; CDR3aa: CATSDPTSPQDTQYF
v_gene: TRBV7-2; d_gene: .; abundance: .; j_gene: TRBJ1-6; CDR3nt: TGTGCCAGCAGCGTGCAGGGTTCCTATAATTCACCCCTCCACTTT; CDR3aa: CASSVQGSYNSPLHF
v_gene: TRBV10-3; d_gene: TRBD2; abundance: .; j_gene: TRBJ2-5; CDR3nt: TGTGCCATCAGTGCAGCGGGTAGCGGGGGTTGGCAAGAGACCCAGTACTTC; CDR3aa: CAISAAGSGGWQETQYF
v_gene: TRBV6-5; d_gene: TRBD2; abundance: .; j_gene: TRBJ2-1; CDR3nt: TGTGCCAGCAGCCCGACTAGCGGGGGATACAATGAGCAGTTCTTC; CDR3aa: CASSPTSGGYNEQFF
v_gene: TRBV7-7; d_gene: .; abundance: .; j_gene: TRBJ2-5; CDR3nt: TGTGCTAGCAGCTTCAGGGGTAGACAAGAGACCCAGTACTTC; CDR3aa: CASSFRGRQETQYF